These 13 T cell receptor beta chains share one sample of origin, sequenced in a study of OX40 agonist ivuxolimab in advanced cancers. Produced via immunoSEQ multiplex PCR; TCRdb's table is partial and in-frame only. This table has roughly 80,000 clones, 80% to 90% appearing once. The specimen comprised CD4+ or CD8+ T cells sorted from blood, sampled in a trial of the OX40 agonist ivuxolimab. The receptors here all came from an adult with an advanced solid tumor such as melanoma, head and neck, liver or kidney cancer.

The rearrangement joins TRBV7-9 to TRBJ1-2; D unresolved. This CDR3 spans 17 amino acids. The ends were cut back, 0 bases at V and 4 bases at J, with 18 bases in the middle. The germline V gene has CDR1 SEHNR and CDR2 FQNEAQ (reference sequence). The CDR3 sequence: CASSLAGSEVFGYGYTF. The CDR3 DNA is TGTGCCAGCAGCTTAGCGGGTTCAGAGGTGTTTGGCTATGGCTACACCTTC.

V usage is TRBV2 and J usage is TRBJ2-4, with D possibly being TRBD1 (6 bases). The CDR3 covers 13 residues. Trimming took off 3 bases at V and 8 bases at J, with 11 bases between the two ends. The germline CDR1 and CDR2 sequences are SNHLY and FYNNEI. The chain's CDR3 is CASSEEQGDIQYF. The CDR3 nucleotides read TGTGCCAGCAGTGAGGAACAGGGAGACATTCAGTACTTC.

This chain joins TRBV10-3 and TRBJ1-1, with unresolved D. Trimming pared 4 bases from V and 0 bases from J, leaving 9 bases between. This CDR3 comprises 14 residues. Germline assignment: CDR1 ENHRY and CDR2 SYGVKD. The CDR3 DNA reads TGTGCCATCAGTGGAGGGCAGCTGAACACTGAAGCTTTCTTT. Protein product: CAISGGQLNTEAFF.

The chain combines TRBV7-2 with TRBJ2-7; 8 bases align to TRBD1. CDR3 length: 14 amino acids. Germline V gene lookup returns CDR1 SGHTA and CDR2 FQGNSA. V trimming: 1 base; J trimming: 2 bases; junction bases outside the gene matches: 1. Here the CDR3 DNA reads TGTGCCAGCAGCTTAGGGACAGGGACCTACGAGCAGTACTTC. Translated, it gives CASSLGTGTYEQYF. The variable domain in full, completed from reference TRBV7-2 and TRBJ2-7, reads GAGVSQSPSNKVTEKGKDVELRCDPISGHTALYWYRQSLGQGLEFLIYFQGNSAPDKSGLPSDRFSAERTGGSVSTLTIQRTQQEDSAVYLCASSLGTGTYEQYFGPGTRLTVT.

The chain links TRBV7-6 to TRBJ2-3; 8 bases are shared with TRBD2. CDR1 and CDR2 (germline): SGHVS, FNYEAQ. CDR3 length equals 18 residues. Losses at the gene ends were 5 bases for V and 2 bases for J; bases not matched to a gene: 15. DNA for the CDR3: TGTGCCAGCAGCGGGCCGGGGGGTACTAGCGGATACACAGATACGCAGTATTTT. Protein: CASSGPGGTSGYTDTQYF.

This rearrangement joins TRBV12-5 to TRBJ1-5; D is uncertain. This CDR3 is 14 amino acids long. The V end was cut by 5 bases, the J end by 1 base, with 9 bases between. From germline, CDR1 is LGHNT and CDR2 FRNRAP. DNA for the CDR3: TGTGCTAGTGGTCTGTGGGGAAGCAATCAGCCCCAGCATTTT. This encodes CASGLWGSNQPQHF.

The chain uses TRBV28 and TRBJ1-2; no firm D call. The CDR3 is made up of 14 amino acids. Germline CDR1 reads MDHEN; CDR2 reads SYDVKM. Trimming took off 2 bases at V and 7 bases at J, with 14 bases between the two ends. In nucleotides, the CDR3 is TGTGCCAGCAGTTTACCGGCGGACCTTCGTGGCTACACCTTC. It yields the protein CASSLPADLRGYTF.

This chain connects TRBV28 to TRBJ2-1; D is possibly TRBD1 (6 bases). The CDR3 contains 14 residues. V was cut by 4 bases and J by 5 bases, with 12 bases left in between. Germline CDR1 is MDHEN and CDR2 is SYDVKM. CDR3 protein: CASSWDTKDNEQFF. The DNA of the CDR3 is TGTGCCAGCAGTTGGGACACTAAGGACAATGAGCAGTTCTTC.

The chain uses TRBV7-9 and TRBJ2-1; 11 bases line up with TRBD2. The V gene's germline CDR1 is SEHNR and CDR2 FQNEAQ (reference sequence). CDR3 length: 16 residues. Losses at the gene ends were 2 bases for V and 6 bases for J; bases not matched to a gene: 6. In nucleotides, the CDR3 is TGTGCCAGCAGCTTATTGGGGACTAGCGGACGCAATGAGCAGTTCTTC. As protein: CASSLLGTSGRNEQFF.

V usage is TRBV6-5 and J usage is TRBJ2-2, with D possibly matching TRBD1 (5 bases). The CDR3 extends over 15 amino acids. Germline V gives CDR1 MNHEY, CDR2 SVGAGI. V lost 2 bases to trimming and J lost 6 bases, with 13 bases between them. CDR3 in DNA: TGTGCCAGCAGTTACGGGATTACAGGAGCCGGGGAGCTGTTTTTT. As protein: CASSYGITGAGELFF.

The rearrangement links TRBV7-2 to TRBJ1-5; D is undetermined. The CDR3 has 14 residues. Germline V CDR1 and CDR2: SGHTA, FQGNSA. Trimming stripped 4 bases from V and 5 bases from J, with 12 bases between. The CDR3 is CASSYHSTYQPQHF. CDR3 DNA sequence: TGTGCCAGCAGCTACCACAGTACATATCAGCCCCAGCATTTT.

This clone appeared a single time. The chain couples TRBV28 to TRBJ1-6, with TRBD1 identical over 9 bases. After removal of 5 bases from V and 8 bases from J, the junction contained 7 bases not matched to a gene. This CDR3 is 15 amino acids long. In germline, CDR1 is MDHEN, CDR2 SYDVKM. The DNA for the CDR3 is TGTGCCAGCAGTCAAAGGACAGGGGCGTATTCACCCCTCCACTTT. Residues: CASSQRTGAYSPLHF. Full variable domain (missing parts from reference TRBV28 and TRBJ1-6): DVKVTQSSRYLVKRTGEKVFLECVQDMDHENMFWYRQDPGLGLRLIYFSYDVKMKEKGDIPEGYSVSREKKERFSLILESASTNQTSMYLCASSQRTGAYSPLHFGNGTRLTVT.

The J gene is TRBJ1-5, the V gene TRBV28, with D possibly matching TRBD1 (6 bases). Trimming removed 6 bases at V and 4 bases at J, with 22 bases between. Germline-derived CDR1 and CDR2 are MDHEN and SYDVKM. This CDR3 is built from 17 residues. CDR3 DNA sequence: TGTGCCAGCAGCCGGGGAGATTCGACAGGCCTTAATCAGCCCCAGCATTTT. Translation: CASSRGDSTGLNQPQHF. Combining the CDR3 with reference TRBV28 and TRBJ1-5 gives the whole variable domain DVKVTQSSRYLVKRTGEKVFLECVQDMDHENMFWYRQDPGLGLRLIYFSYDVKMKEKGDIPEGYSVSREKKERFSLILESASTNQTSMYLCASSRGDSTGLNQPQHFGDGTRLSIL.